The next 4 T cell receptor beta chains were all read from a single sample in a study of OX40 agonist ivuxolimab in advanced cancers. The library was built by means of the immunoSEQ multiplex PCR assay. TCRdb provides this immuneACCESS table in a form limited to in-frame rearrangements. Some clones are lacking; in checked studies, under half of them reflect an unresolved V gene, and why the rest are absent is not known. For this sample there are 66,000 or so clones; around 87% appear just once. Of the sample, roughly 2% falls within the top ten clones. The sample in question was CD4+ or CD8+ T cells sorted from blood, obtained in a trial of the OX40 agonist ivuxolimab. These receptors all stem from an adult with an advanced solid tumor such as melanoma, head and neck, liver or kidney cancer.

The V and J genes are TRBV5-1 and TRBJ2-2, with 9 positions matching TRBD1. Unmatched junction bases numbered 4, after V lost 3 bases and J lost 1 base. This CDR3 spans 16 amino acids. Germline V gene sequence: CDR1 SGHRS, CDR2 YFSETQ. CDR3: CASSSEGQGNTGELFF. In nucleotides, the CDR3 is TGCGCCAGCAGCTCGGAGGGACAGGGGAACACCGGGGAGCTGTTTTTT. Full variable domain (rest looked up from reference TRBV5-1 and TRBJ2-2): KAGVTQTPRYLIKTRGQQVTLSCSPISGHRSVSWYQQTPGQGLQFLFEYFSETQRNKGNFPGRFSGRQFSNSRSEMNVSTLELGDSALYLCASSSEGQGNTGELFFGEGSRLTVL.

The chain employs TRBV5-1 and TRBJ1-5, with D uncertain. This CDR3 is built from 14 residues. Trimming took 0 bases from V and 5 from J, leaving 9 bases between them. In germline, CDR1 is SGHRS, CDR2 YFSETQ. DNA of the CDR3: TGCGCCAGCAGCTTGGAGGGTGGGGATCAGCCCCAGCATTTT. It encodes CASSLEGGDQPQHF.

This clone was seen only a few times. The chain joins TRBV11-2 to TRBJ2-1; D unresolved. The CDR3 covers 19 residues. The V gene's germline CDR1 is SGHAT and CDR2 FQNNGV. V shed 0 bases and J shed 2 bases, with 20 bases lying between them. The CDR3 reads CASSLDRAYARATYNEQFF. CDR3 in DNA: TGTGCCAGCAGCTTAGATCGTGCGTATGCTCGGGCTACCTACAATGAGCAGTTCTTC. Variable domain in full (rest from reference TRBV11-2 and TRBJ2-1): EAGVAQSPRYKIIEKRQSVAFWCNPISGHATLYWYQQILGQGPKLLIQFQNNGVVDDSQLPKDRFSAERLKGVDSTLKIQPAKLEDSAVYLCASSLDRAYARATYNEQFFGPGTRLTVL.

V is TRBV6-5 and J is TRBJ1-3, with unresolved D. This CDR3 is built from 15 residues. Germline V lookup: CDR1 MNHEY, CDR2 SVGAGI. V dropped 5 bases and J dropped 4 bases, with 15 bases sitting between them. The CDR3 is CASSLSLARGNTIYF. In DNA form, the CDR3 reads TGTGCCAGCAGTCTTAGCCTCGCCAGGGGAAACACCATATATTTT.